This TCR beta chain was sequenced in a study of CD8 T cells in ankylosing spondylitis. Via MiXCR, TCRdb re-called the 5' RACE reads, giving one row per CDR3 protein. The sample has some 800,000 distinct CDR3 sequences; approximately 12% are singletons. The CDR3 totals 14 residues. V dropped 6 bases and J dropped 1; count of bases not matched to a gene: 5. Germline lookup yields CDR1 SGHTA and CDR2 FQGNSA. This clonotype was detected only a few times. Its antigen is as yet unknown. Study results and limitations: Characteristic of ankylosing spondylitis blood, it appeared, was a TCR beta motif comprising about eight highly homologous variants.

The sequenced material came from blood, either unsorted or a sorted T cell fraction (not recorded which). The sequence was obtained from a male donor with ankylosing spondylitis. The genes are TRBV7-2 and TRBJ1-1; 7 nucleotides match TRBD1. The CDR3 nucleotides read TGTGCCAGCAGGGCGACAGGGACGAACACTGAAGCTTTCTTT. This sequence encodes CASRATGTNTEAFF.